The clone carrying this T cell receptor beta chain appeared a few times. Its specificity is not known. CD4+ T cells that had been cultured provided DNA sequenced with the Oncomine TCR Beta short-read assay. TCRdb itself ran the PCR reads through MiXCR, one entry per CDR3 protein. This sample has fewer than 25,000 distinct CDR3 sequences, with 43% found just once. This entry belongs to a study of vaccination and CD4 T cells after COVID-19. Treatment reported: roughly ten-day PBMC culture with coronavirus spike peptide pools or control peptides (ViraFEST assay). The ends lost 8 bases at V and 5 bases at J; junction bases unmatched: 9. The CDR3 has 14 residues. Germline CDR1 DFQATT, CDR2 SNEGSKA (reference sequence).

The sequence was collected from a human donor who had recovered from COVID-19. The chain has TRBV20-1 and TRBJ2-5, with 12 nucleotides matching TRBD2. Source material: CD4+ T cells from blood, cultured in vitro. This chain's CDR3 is CSQTSGSDRETQYF. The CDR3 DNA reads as TGCAGTCAGACTAGCGGGAGCGATAGGGAGACCCAGTACTTC.